The 26 T cell receptor beta chains below all came from one sample that was sequenced in a study of regulatory T cells in long-lasting Graves disease. Both iRepertoire HTBI primers and Arm-PCR of CDR3 regions were used to build the TCR beta libraries. TCRdb re-derived calls from the multiplex PCR reads in MiXCR, one entry per CDR3 protein. The table has 350,000 to 500,000 distinct CDR3 sequences, about a sixth seen once; the top ten hold around 23%. Noted time point: newly diagnosed GD, antithyroid drugs for less than 3 months. Scientists built the TCR library using RNA that was extracted from PBMCs. Another study also made use of these data, one on T cells in Graves' hyperthyroidism and ophthalmopathy.

The specimen was peripheral blood mononuclear cells (PBMCs), collected at new diagnosis, from a patient treated with antithyroid drugs. The receptors shown here come from a young woman with Graves disease.

The chain is built from TRBV4-1 and TRBJ2-7; D not certain. Germline V lookup: CDR1 MGHRA, CDR2 YSYEKL. The CDR3 has 14 residues. Trimming took off 1 base at V and 2 bases at J, with 9 bases between the two ends. The CDR3 protein is CASSQVGVAYEQYF. The CDR3 region has the DNA TGCGCCAGCAGCCAAGTTGGGGTGGCCTACGAGCAGTACTTC.

This clonotype was picked up a small number of times. This chain connects TRBV20-1 to TRBJ2-7; a possible D gene is TRBD2 (6 bases). Germline V gene lookup returns CDR1 DFQATT and CDR2 SNEGSKA (reference sequence). The length of the CDR3 is 15 residues. Deletions cut 5 bases from V and 1 base from J, with 18 bases between. This chain's CDR3 is CSAQHDGGVSYEQYF. CDR3 DNA sequence: TGCAGTGCTCAACACGACGGGGGAGTTTCCTACGAGCAGTACTTC.

This chain connects TRBV12-3 or TRBV12-4 to TRBJ2-2; TRBD2 aligns across 14 bases. V lost 5 bases, J lost 8 bases, and 7 bases stayed unmatched. This CDR3 has 16 amino acids. This CDR3 reads CASSPRLAGGPGELFF. CDR3 nucleotides: TGTGCCAGCAGTCCCCGACTAGCGGGAGGGCCTGGGGAGCTGTTTTTT.

This clonotype has ten or more counts. V and J are TRBV30 and TRBJ1-1; TRBD1 matches 7 bases. Germline V gene data show CDR1 as GTSNPN and CDR2 as SVGIG (reference sequence). This CDR3 is 14 amino acids long. Trimming cost V 3 bases and J 1 base; bases outside gene matches: 5. CDR3 in amino acids: CAWSPQGPNTEAFF. Written as DNA, the CDR3 is TGTGCCTGGAGCCCACAGGGGCCGAACACTGAAGCTTTCTTT. Variable domain in full (rest from reference TRBV30 and TRBJ1-1): SQTIHQWPATLVQPVGSPLSLECTVEGTSNPNLYWYRQAAGRGLQLLFYSVGIGQISSEVPQNLSASRPQDRQFILSSKKLLLSDSGFYLCAWSPQGPNTEAFFGQGTRLTVV.

This clonotype was seen a handful of times. The rearrangement joins TRBV28 to TRBJ2-1; 9 bases match TRBD2. J was trimmed by 5 bases and V by 3 bases; bases with no gene match: 2. Germline CDR1 is MDHEN and CDR2 is SYDVKM. The CDR3 is 14 amino acids. In DNA form, the CDR3 reads TGTGCCAGCAGTTTTGCGGGGGGGGACAATGAGCAGTTCTTC. Protein product: CASSFAGGDNEQFF.

The chain joins TRBV27 to TRBJ1-5; D not certain. Trimming removed 6 bases at V and 4 bases at J, with 4 bases between. Germline lookup yields CDR1 MNHEY and CDR2 SMNVEV (reference sequence). CDR3 length equals 11 residues. CDR3 sequence (DNA): TGTGCCAGCAGCCGAAATCAGCCCCAGCATTTT. Protein: CASSRNQPQHF.

This CDR3 is CASSEALPGGKETQYF. CDR3 in DNA: TGTGCCAGCAGTGAAGCGCTTCCAGGGGGCAAGGAGACCCAGTACTTC. The chain has TRBV6-1 and TRBJ2-5, with 8 bases identical to TRBD1. The V gene end was trimmed by 0 bases and the J gene end by 5 bases; junction bases not matched to a gene: 8. The CDR3 length is 16 residues. Germline CDR1 reads MNHNS; CDR2 reads SASEGT.

Comment on this clonotype: This may be a read error: a much more frequent sequence differs by one nucleotide. The J gene is TRBJ2-5, the V gene TRBV4-2; 7 bases are shared with TRBD2. Germline CDR1 reads LGHNA; CDR2 reads YNFKEQ. V was pared by 5 bases and J by 3 bases, with 9 bases of the junction left unmatched. The CDR3 has 15 residues. The CDR3 spells CASSSEAAGEETQYF. CDR3 sequence (DNA): TGTGCCAGCAGCTCGGAGGCGGCGGGGGAAGAGACCCAGTACTTC.

This clonotype was seen many times. The rearrangement joins TRBV3-1 to TRBJ2-5; 9 bases agree with TRBD2. CDR3 length equals 15 residues. Trimming cost V 4 bases and J 2 bases; bases outside gene matches: 5. Per the germline V gene, CDR1 is LGHDT and CDR2 is YNNKEL (reference sequence). The CDR3 loop is CASSLSSGRQETQYF. The CDR3 DNA follows: TGTGCCAGCAGCCTAAGTAGCGGGAGACAAGAGACCCAGTACTTC.

This clonotype was recorded only once. The V and J genes are TRBV9 and TRBJ2-5; unclear D gene. Germline-derived CDR1 and CDR2 are SGDLS and YYNGEE. V was clipped by 0 bases and J by 5 bases, with 14 bases between them. The length of the CDR3 is 15 residues. The CDR3 region is CASSVGAPAVETQYF. In DNA form, the CDR3 reads TGTGCCAGCAGCGTAGGGGCTCCGGCAGTGGAGACCCAGTACTTC.

The table lists this clonotype with many counts. The chain joins TRBV12-3 or TRBV12-4 to TRBJ2-5; 14 bases map to TRBD2. V gave up 6 bases and J gave up 2 bases; unmatched junction bases: 5. The CDR3 has 16 amino acids. CDR3 DNA sequence: TGTGCCAGCAGCTTCGGACTAGCGGGAGGACAAGAGACCCAGTACTTC. This translates into CASSFGLAGGQETQYF.

This clonotype was observed at least ten times. The rearrangement links TRBV6-2 or TRBV6-3 to TRBJ2-7; 7 positions match TRBD1. V lost 0 bases, J lost 2 bases, and 10 bases stayed unmatched. The V gene's germline CDR1 is MNHEY and CDR2 SVGEGT. The CDR3 covers 17 residues. The CDR3 loop reads CASSYSWQGTDPYEQYF. The CDR3, as DNA: TGTGCCAGCAGTTACTCCTGGCAAGGGACAGATCCCTACGAGCAGTACTTC.

The table lists this clonotype with a few counts. This chain joins TRBV20-1 and TRBJ2-2; unclear D gene. V was pared by 6 bases and J by 1 base, with 6 bases between. The germline CDR1 and CDR2 sequences are DFQATT and SNEGSKA (reference sequence). There are 12 residues in the CDR3. Here the CDR3 reads CSAGRNTGELFF. CDR3 DNA sequence: TGCAGTGCCGGACGGAACACCGGGGAGCTGTTTTTT.

This clonotype has more than one count but fewer than ten. The chain links TRBV7-9 to TRBJ2-1; 11 bases line up with TRBD2. With V trimmed by 5 bases and J by 4 bases, 7 bases remained unmatched. The germline V gene encodes CDR1 SEHNR and CDR2 FQNEAQ (reference sequence). The CDR3 extends over 16 amino acids. The CDR3 is CASSPPWTSGYNEQFF. CDR3 nucleotide sequence: TGTGCCAGCAGCCCCCCTTGGACTAGCGGGTACAATGAGCAGTTCTTC. Full variable domain (outside the CDR3, taken from reference TRBV7-9 and TRBJ2-1): DTGVSQNPRHKITKRGQNVTFRCDPISEHNRLYWYRQTLGQGPEFLTYFQNEAQLEKSRLLSDRFSAERPKGSFSTLEIQRTEQGDSAMYLCASSPPWTSGYNEQFFGPGTRLTVL.

This clonotype appeared many times. The gene calls are TRBV6-1 and TRBJ2-3; TRBD1 aligns across 8 bases. This CDR3 spans 14 amino acids. V shed 5 bases and J 6 bases; nucleotides not matched to a gene: 7. Germline CDR1 and CDR2: MNHNS and SASEGT. This CDR3 reads CASSRQGKSDTQYF. The CDR3 DNA sequence: TGTGCCAGCAGTAGACAGGGGAAATCGGATACGCAGTATTTT.

In this sample, this clonotype turned up many times. The CDR3 protein is CSWDRGRNEQYF. The CDR3 DNA follows: TGCAGTTGGGACAGGGGGCGAAACGAGCAGTACTTC. The rearrangement joins TRBV20-1 to TRBJ2-7, with TRBD1 matching 12 bases. J gave up 5 bases and V 8 bases, and 4 bases lay outside the gene matches. Per the germline V gene, CDR1 is DFQATT and CDR2 is SNEGSKA (reference sequence). This CDR3 spans 12 amino acids.

This clonotype was counted at least ten times. This sequence joins TRBV7-8 and TRBJ2-2, with unresolved D. This CDR3 has 15 residues. V shed 5 bases and J shed 2 bases, with 12 bases lying between them. Germline CDR1 is SGHVS and CDR2 is FQNEAQ. CDR3 residues: CASSPYRFNTGELFF. CDR3 DNA: TGTGCCAGCAGCCCATATCGTTTTAACACCGGGGAGCTGTTTTTT. The full variable domain, its missing parts supplied by reference TRBV7-8 and TRBJ2-2, is GAGVSQSPRYKVAKRGQDVALRCDPISGHVSLFWYQQALGQGPEFLTYFQNEAQLDKSGLPSDRFFAERPEGSVSTLKIQRTQQEDSAVYLCASSPYRFNTGELFFGEGSRLTVL.

Note on this clonotype: A much larger clone differs from this one at a single base, so this may be a read error. The chain uses TRBV27 and TRBJ2-2; TRBD2 aligns across 12 bases. CDR3 length: 18 residues. Germline V gene sequence: CDR1 MNHEY, CDR2 SMNVEV (reference sequence). With 0 bases clipped from V and 3 bases from J, the junction kept 5 bases outside the gene matches. CDR3 sequence reads: CASSLSASGRAHTGELFF. The CDR3 bases are TGTGCCAGCAGTTTATCTGCTAGCGGGAGGGCCCACACCGGGGAGCTGTTTTTT.

This clonotype came up many times. The V call is TRBV28, the J call TRBJ2-5; D uncertain. The CDR3 has 14 amino acids. Trimming stripped 3 bases from V and 0 bases from J, with 8 bases between. CDR1 is MDHEN, CDR2 SYDVKM, per germline. The CDR3 DNA reads TGTGCCAGCAGTTTGCGAGTGTACCAAGAGACCCAGTACTTC. Its protein product is CASSLRVYQETQYF.

This clonotype was counted only a few times. This sequence joins TRBV29-1 and TRBJ1-1; D is unclear. The CDR3 runs to 13 residues. V was shortened by 2 bases and J by 5 bases, with 12 bases between the two germline ends. Germline V lookup: CDR1 SQVTM, CDR2 ANQGSEA. The CDR3 DNA sequence: TGCAGCGTTGAAAATGGTCGGGAGACTGAAGCTTTCTTT. It specifies CSVENGRETEAFF. Drawing the rest from reference TRBV29-1 and TRBJ1-1, the complete variable domain is SAVISQKPSRDICQRGTSLTIQCQVDSQVTMMFWYRQQPGQSLTLIATANQGSEATYESGFVIDKFPISRPNLTFSTLTVSNMSPEDSSIYLCSVENGRETEAFFGQGTRLTVV.

This clonotype has a handful of counts. The chain recombines TRBV24-1 with TRBJ2-1; D ambiguous. Trimming removed 6 bases at V and 5 bases at J, with 16 bases between. Germline values: CDR1 KGHDR, CDR2 SFDVKD. CDR3 size: 15 residues. This CDR3 reads CATSQTGMPDNEQFF. The CDR3 coding sequence is TGTGCCACCAGTCAAACTGGTATGCCCGACAATGAGCAGTTCTTC.

This chain links TRBV28 with TRBJ2-6; D might be TRBD2 (5 bases). CDR1 MDHEN and CDR2 SYDVKM come from the germline V gene. V dropped 8 bases and J dropped 2 bases, with 7 bases sitting between them. The CDR3 has 13 residues. CDR3 sequence reads: CASGLPGANVLTF. The CDR3 DNA sequence: TGTGCCAGCGGACTTCCTGGGGCCAACGTCCTGACTTTC.

The J gene is TRBJ2-3, the V gene TRBV10-3; TRBD2 agrees at 10 bases. V gave up 0 bases and J gave up 1 base; unmatched junction bases: 7. This CDR3 region has 18 residues. Germline CDR1 reads ENHRY; CDR2 reads SYGVKD. The CDR3 is CAISESPSGRARTDTQYF. CDR3 nucleotide sequence: TGTGCCATCAGTGAGTCCCCCAGCGGGAGGGCCCGCACAGATACGCAGTATTTT.

This clonotype was seen a handful of times. The V call is TRBV30, the J call TRBJ2-7; weak D call: TRBD1 (5 bases). Trimming removed 4 bases from V and 0 bases from J, with 7 bases in between. The CDR3 is 12 residues long. Germline V CDR1 and CDR2: GTSNPN, SVGIG (reference sequence). The CDR3 nucleotides are TGTGCCTGGACGCAGGGCTCCTACGAGCAGTACTTC. Translation: CAWTQGSYEQYF. Complete variable domain (other parts from reference TRBV30 and TRBJ2-7): SQTIHQWPATLVQPVGSPLSLECTVEGTSNPNLYWYRQAAGRGLQLLFYSVGIGQISSEVPQNLSASRPQDRQFILSSKKLLLSDSGFYLCAWTQGSYEQYFGPGTRLTVT.

This chain joins TRBV30 and TRBJ1-2; D remains ambiguous. Germline loops: CDR1 GTSNPN, CDR2 SVGIG (reference sequence). V lost 2 bases and J 8 bases, leaving 12 bases between the germline ends. The CDR3 spans 12 residues. The CDR3 nucleotides are TGTGCCTGGAGTTACCGTCCGAGAGGCTACACCTTC. As protein: CAWSYRPRGYTF.

This clonotype has at least ten counts. This chain joins TRBV28 and TRBJ2-7; TRBD2 aligns across 7 bases. Losses at the gene ends were 10 bases for V and 3 bases for J; bases not matched to a gene: 12. This CDR3 spans 14 amino acids. Germline V gives CDR1 MDHEN, CDR2 SYDVKM. Here the CDR3 DNA reads TGTGCCACCCGTCCGGGGGGTAGCTTCTACGAGCAGTACTTC. The encoded protein is CATRPGGSFYEQYF.